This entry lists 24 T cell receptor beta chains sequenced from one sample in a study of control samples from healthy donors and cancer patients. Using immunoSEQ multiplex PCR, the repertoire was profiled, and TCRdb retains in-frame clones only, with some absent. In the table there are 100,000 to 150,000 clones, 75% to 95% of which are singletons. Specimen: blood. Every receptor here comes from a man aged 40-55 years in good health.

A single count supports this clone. In DNA form, the CDR3 reads TGTGCCAGCAGTGCCTTAGCGGGGGACGGGACCGGGGAGCTGTTTTTT. Its protein product is CASSALAGDGTGELFF. This chain connects TRBV6-1 to TRBJ2-2; 9 positions agree with TRBD2. The junction had 8 bases not matched to a gene; V was cut back by 4 bases and J by 5 bases. The CDR3 has 16 residues. CDR1 and CDR2 (germline): MNHNS, SASEGT.

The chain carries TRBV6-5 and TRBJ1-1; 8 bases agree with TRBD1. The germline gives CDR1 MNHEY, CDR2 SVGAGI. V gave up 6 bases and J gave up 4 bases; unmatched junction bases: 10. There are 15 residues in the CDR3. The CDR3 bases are TGTGCCAGCAGCCTATACAGGGGGGGTGGCACTGAAGCTTTCTTT. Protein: CASSLYRGGGTEAFF.

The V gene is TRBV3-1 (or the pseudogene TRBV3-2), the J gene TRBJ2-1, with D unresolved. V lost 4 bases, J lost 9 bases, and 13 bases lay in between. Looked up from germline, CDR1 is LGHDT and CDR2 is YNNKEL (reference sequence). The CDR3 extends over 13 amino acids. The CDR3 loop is CASSLTVGIEQFF. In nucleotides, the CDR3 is TGTGCCAGCAGCCTGACGGTAGGGATTGAGCAGTTCTTC.

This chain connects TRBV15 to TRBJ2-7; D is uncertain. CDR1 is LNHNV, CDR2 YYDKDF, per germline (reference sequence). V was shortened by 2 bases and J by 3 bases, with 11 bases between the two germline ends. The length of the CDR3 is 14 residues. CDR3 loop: CATSRPGKDYEQYF. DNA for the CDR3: TGTGCCACCAGCAGACCCGGTAAGGACTACGAGCAGTACTTC.

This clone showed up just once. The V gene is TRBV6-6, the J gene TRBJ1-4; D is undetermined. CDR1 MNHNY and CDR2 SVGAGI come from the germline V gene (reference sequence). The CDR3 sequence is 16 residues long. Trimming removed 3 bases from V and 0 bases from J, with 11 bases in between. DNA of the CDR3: TGTGCCAGCAGTTATGGATTCCAGTCAACTAATGAAAAACTGTTTTTT. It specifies CASSYGFQSTNEKLFF.

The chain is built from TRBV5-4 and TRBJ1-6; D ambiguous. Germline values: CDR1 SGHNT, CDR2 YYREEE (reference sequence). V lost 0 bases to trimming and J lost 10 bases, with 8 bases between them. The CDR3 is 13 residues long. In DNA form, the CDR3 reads TGTGCCAGCAGCTTGGGGGTCCTCTCACCCCTCCACTTT. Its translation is CASSLGVLSPLHF.

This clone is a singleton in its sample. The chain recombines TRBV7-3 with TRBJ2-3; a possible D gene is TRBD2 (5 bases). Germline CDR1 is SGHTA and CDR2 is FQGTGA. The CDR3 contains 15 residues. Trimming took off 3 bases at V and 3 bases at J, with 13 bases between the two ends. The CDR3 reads CASSFGLGETDTQYF. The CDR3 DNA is TGTGCCAGCAGCTTCGGACTGGGAGAGACAGATACGCAGTATTTT.

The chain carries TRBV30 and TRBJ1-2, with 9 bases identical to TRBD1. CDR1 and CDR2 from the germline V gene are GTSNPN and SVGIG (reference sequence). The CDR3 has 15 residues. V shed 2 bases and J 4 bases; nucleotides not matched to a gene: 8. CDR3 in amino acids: CAWSPWGDRVYGYTF. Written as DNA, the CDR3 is TGTGCCTGGAGTCCGTGGGGGGACAGGGTCTATGGCTACACCTTC.

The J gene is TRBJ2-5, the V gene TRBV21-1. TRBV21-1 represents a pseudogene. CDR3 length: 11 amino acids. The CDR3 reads CASSKQETQYF. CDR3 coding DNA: TGTGCCAGCAGCAAACAAGAGACCCAGTACTTC.

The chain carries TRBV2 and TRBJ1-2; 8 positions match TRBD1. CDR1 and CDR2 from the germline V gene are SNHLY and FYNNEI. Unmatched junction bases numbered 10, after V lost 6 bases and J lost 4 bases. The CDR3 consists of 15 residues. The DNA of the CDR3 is TGTGCCAGCAGGCCGGTTGGACAGGGTTCCTATGGCTACACCTTC. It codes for CASRPVGQGSYGYTF. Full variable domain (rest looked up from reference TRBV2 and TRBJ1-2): EPEVTQTPSHQVTQMGQEVILRCVPISNHLYFYWYRQILGQKVEFLVSFYNNEISEKSEIFDDQFSVERPDGSNFTLKIRSTKLEDSAMYFCASRPVGQGSYGYTFGSGTRLTVV.

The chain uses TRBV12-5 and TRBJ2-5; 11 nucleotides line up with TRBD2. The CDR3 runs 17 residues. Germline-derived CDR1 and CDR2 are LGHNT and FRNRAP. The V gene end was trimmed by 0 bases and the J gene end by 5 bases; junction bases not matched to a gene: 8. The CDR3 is CASGLVSTSGGGETQYF. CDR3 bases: TGTGCTAGTGGTTTGGTATCAACTAGCGGGGGAGGGGAGACCCAGTACTTC.

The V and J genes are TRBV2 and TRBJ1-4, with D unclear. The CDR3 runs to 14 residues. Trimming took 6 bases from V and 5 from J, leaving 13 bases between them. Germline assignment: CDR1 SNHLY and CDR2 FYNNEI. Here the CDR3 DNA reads TGTGCCAGCAGGGAGCAGACTCTGAATGAAAAACTGTTTTTT. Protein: CASREQTLNEKLFF.

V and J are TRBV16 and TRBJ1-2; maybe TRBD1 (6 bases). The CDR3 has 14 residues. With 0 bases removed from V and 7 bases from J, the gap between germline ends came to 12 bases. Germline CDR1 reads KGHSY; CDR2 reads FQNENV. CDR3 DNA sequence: TGTGCCAGCAGCCAATCGCAGGGGATTCGTGGCTACACCTTC. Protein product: CASSQSQGIRGYTF.

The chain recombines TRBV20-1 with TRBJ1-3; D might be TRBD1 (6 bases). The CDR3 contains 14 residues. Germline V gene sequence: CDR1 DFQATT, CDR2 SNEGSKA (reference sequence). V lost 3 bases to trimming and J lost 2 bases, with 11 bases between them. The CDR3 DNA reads TGCAGTGCTAGTCTGGGGGCGGCTGGAAACACCATATATTTT. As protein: CSASLGAAGNTIYF.

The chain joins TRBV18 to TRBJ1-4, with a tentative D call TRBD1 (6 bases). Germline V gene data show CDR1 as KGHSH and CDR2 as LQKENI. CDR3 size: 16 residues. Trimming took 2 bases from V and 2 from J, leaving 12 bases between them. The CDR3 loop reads CASSPTTGSTNEKLFF. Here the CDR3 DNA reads TGTGCCAGCTCACCAACTACAGGGTCTACTAATGAAAAACTGTTTTTT.

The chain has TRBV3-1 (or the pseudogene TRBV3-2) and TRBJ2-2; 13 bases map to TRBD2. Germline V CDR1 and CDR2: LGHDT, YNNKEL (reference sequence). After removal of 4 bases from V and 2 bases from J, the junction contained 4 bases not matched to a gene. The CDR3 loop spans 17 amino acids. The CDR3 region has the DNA TGTGCCAGCAGCCGTACTAGCGGGGGGGTTAACACCGGGGAGCTGTTTTTT. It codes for CASSRTSGGVNTGELFF.

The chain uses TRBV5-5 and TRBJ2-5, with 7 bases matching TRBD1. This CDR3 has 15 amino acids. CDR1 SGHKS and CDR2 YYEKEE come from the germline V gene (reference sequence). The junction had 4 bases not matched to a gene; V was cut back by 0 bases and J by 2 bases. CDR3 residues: CASSLGQGFQETQYF. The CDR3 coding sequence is TGTGCCAGCAGCTTGGGACAGGGTTTTCAAGAGACCCAGTACTTC.

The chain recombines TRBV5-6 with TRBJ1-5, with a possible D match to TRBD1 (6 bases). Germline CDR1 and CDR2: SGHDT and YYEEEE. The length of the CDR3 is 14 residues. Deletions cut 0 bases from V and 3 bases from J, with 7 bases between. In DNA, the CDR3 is TGTGCCAGCAGCTTGGGGACAGTCAATCAGCCCCAGCATTTT. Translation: CASSLGTVNQPQHF. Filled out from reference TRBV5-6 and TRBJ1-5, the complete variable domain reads DAGVTQSPTHLIKTRGQQVTLRCSPKSGHDTVSWYQQALGQGPQFIFQYYEEEERQRGNFPDRFSGHQFPNYSSELNVNALLLGDSALYLCASSLGTVNQPQHFGDGTRLSIL.

The CDR3 region has the DNA TGCAGTGCTAGCGAACAAGAGACCCAGTACTTC. It encodes CSASEQETQYF. This rearrangement joins TRBV20-1 to TRBJ2-5, with D uncertain. This CDR3 region has 11 residues. The V end lost 3 bases, the J end lost 2 bases, and 4 bases lay between the germline ends. CDR1 is DFQATT and CDR2 is SNEGSKA in the germline V gene (reference sequence).

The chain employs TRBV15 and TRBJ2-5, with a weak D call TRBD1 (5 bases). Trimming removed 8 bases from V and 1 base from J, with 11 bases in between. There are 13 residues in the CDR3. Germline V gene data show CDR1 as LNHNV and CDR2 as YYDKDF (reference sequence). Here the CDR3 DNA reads TGTGCCACCTCCCCAGGGTTCCAAGAGACCCAGTACTTC. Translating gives CATSPGFQETQYF.

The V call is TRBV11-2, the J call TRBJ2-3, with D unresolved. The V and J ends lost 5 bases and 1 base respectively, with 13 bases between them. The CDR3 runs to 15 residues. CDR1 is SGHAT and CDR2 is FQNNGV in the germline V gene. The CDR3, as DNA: TGTGCCAGCAGCCCCGGGCAGTGGGGCACAGATACGCAGTATTTT. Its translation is CASSPGQWGTDTQYF.

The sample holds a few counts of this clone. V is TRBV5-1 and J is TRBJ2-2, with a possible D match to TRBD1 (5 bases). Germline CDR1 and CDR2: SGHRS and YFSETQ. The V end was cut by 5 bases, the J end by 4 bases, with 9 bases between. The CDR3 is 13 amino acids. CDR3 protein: CASSFDSTGELFF. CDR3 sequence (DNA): TGCGCCAGCAGTTTTGACAGCACCGGGGAGCTGTTTTTT. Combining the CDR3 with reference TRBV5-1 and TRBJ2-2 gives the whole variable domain KAGVTQTPRYLIKTRGQQVTLSCSPISGHRSVSWYQQTPGQGLQFLFEYFSETQRNKGNFPGRFSGRQFSNSRSEMNVSTLELGDSALYLCASSFDSTGELFFGEGSRLTVL.

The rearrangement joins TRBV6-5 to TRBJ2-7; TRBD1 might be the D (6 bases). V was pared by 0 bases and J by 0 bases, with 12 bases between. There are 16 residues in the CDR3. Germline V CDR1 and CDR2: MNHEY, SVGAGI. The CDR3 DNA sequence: TGTGCCAGCAGTTACTCGTTGGACAGACTCTCCTACGAGCAGTACTTC. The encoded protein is CASSYSLDRLSYEQYF.

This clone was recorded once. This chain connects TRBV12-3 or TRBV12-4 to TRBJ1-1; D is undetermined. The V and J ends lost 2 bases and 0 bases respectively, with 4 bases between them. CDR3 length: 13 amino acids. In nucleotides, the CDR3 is TGTGCCAGCAGTTTATTTTTGAACACTGAAGCTTTCTTT. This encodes CASSLFLNTEAFF.